The text below deals with one T cell receptor (beta chain). Its antigen is unknown. The input lacks base qualities; no much larger clone sits a single base away. Other DNA variants within this sample encode the same CDR3. The data belong to a study of T cell responses to AZD1222 COVID-19 vaccine (dated by TCRdb to the early 2020s). Regarding the research as a whole: AZD1222 recipients given second doses at about 4 weeks or at about 12 weeks were pooled, since spike-specific TCR depth and breadth were not found to differ between the two schedules. TCR sequencing covered some 240 trial participants: roughly 200 given two doses of AZD1222 and 26 given two doses of MenACWY control vaccine. Trial participants were enrolled by age into subgroups of 18-55, 56-69 and 70-plus years, and about 150, 27 and 61 TCR-sequenced participants, respectively, were included in these subgroups. Here is what the overall study found, with its caveats: Reportedly, close to half of the unique spike-specific TCRs recognized epitopes lying outside the regions that are mutated in the B.1.351 and B.1.1.7 variants. Because no samples from the day 14 peak response were available, repertoires could be characterized only after the peak T cell response. The whole spike protein was spanned by vaccine-associated CD4 TCRs, and dominant responses were seen in regions 160-218 and 743-854. Participants were mostly white British, with more females than males. The authors suggested clonal diversity may have been underestimated. Conclusions about previously exposed vaccinees were limited because only six AZD1222 recipients were SARS-CoV-2 seropositive at baseline. Spike-specific TCR breadth and depth rose significantly after two AZD1222 doses compared with day 0 and with MenACWY recipients. In the small 56-69-year group, the increase in depth fell short of significance, most likely because of low power.

V is reduced by 3 bases and J by 2 bases, leaving a spacing of 8 bases between them. As encoded in the germline V gene, CDR1 is SGHNT while CDR2 is YENEEA. The cysteine opens and the phenylalanine closes a CDR3 of 13 amino acids. Solely the CDR3 DNA is kept, with 39 bases framed from the first base. The CDR3 regions of human TCRbeta chains were analyzed by immunosequencing. Per the source publication's procedure: Repertoire TCRs were checked for matches against a reference library of SARS-CoV-2-specific TCRs that had been generated using the MIRA antigen-specificity platform. Breadth meant the fraction of unique TCRs that were SARS-CoV-2-associated, whereas depth meant the fraction of total T cells that were SARS-CoV-2-associated. Using the MIRA data, each spike-specific TCR was mapped to the spike region that the TCR reacts to and placed in a CD4 or CD8 class. Log10-transformed breadth and depth values were compared by one-way ANOVA with Sidak's multiple comparisons tests. As stored in TCRdb, this immuneACCESS dataset retains in-frame rearrangements with V and J assigned. A fraction of the clones does not appear; measured against another copy, unresolved V genes explain less than half of the discrepancy, and the remainder lacks a known reason. V and J calls and clone size are given by that table; D and trimming were obtained from the DNA. The sample includes 100,000 to 150,000 clones, with about 90% observed a single time. The ten largest clones capture roughly 5.4% of the sample.

The meaning of the sample's time point label: baseline before first vaccination. Vaccinee samples came from UK trials COV001 and COV002, including a single-blind randomized controlled phase 2/3 trial of AZD1222 (ChAdOx1 nCoV-19) in healthy adults. For TCRbeta chain sequencing, PBMC samples were collected from trial participants at day 0 and at day 28 after the second dose. Source: peripheral blood, taken on day 0 of AZD1222 vaccination. This clonotype was obtained from an adult in good health. The chain uses TRBV11-3 and TRBJ2-7; no D gene is confidently identified. This receptor has the CDR3 CASSLEATYEQYF. The DNA sequence is given as TGTGCCAGCAGCTTGGAAGCCACCTACGAGCAGTACTTC.